A selection of T cell receptor beta chains follows, all from one sample in a study of blood T cell repertoires in COVID-19. The protocol was immunoSEQ multiplex PCR, while the TCRdb copy is restricted to in-frame clones and leaves out a portion. The table has roughly 240,000 clones, 70% to 90% seen once. Sequencing used peripheral blood. These receptors originate from a man aged 50 to 60 with COVID-19, enrolled during active disease. CDR3s include the opening cysteine and the closing phenylalanine or tryptophan. A D gene is named only where the DNA matches it firmly. Where a row states a size, it is once, few, many or the class of an expanded clone; other rows omit it.

V	D	size	J	CDR3	DNA
TRBV6-2/TRBV6-3	TRBD1	-	TRBJ1-1	CASSYSRDRTNTEAFF	TGTGCCAGCAGTTACTCGAGGGACAGGACGAACACTGAAGCTTTCTTT
TRBV19	-	-	TRBJ1-3	CASSNNRFSGNTIYF	TGTGCCAGTAGTAATAACAGATTCTCTGGAAACACCATATATTTT
TRBV2	TRBD1	-	TRBJ2-7	CASSGQGAYEQYF	TGTGCCAGCTCTGGACAGGGAGCCTACGAGCAGTACTTC
TRBV9	TRBD2	-	TRBJ2-1	CASSALAGAHYNEQFF	TGTGCCAGCAGCGCATTAGCGGGGGCACACTACAATGAGCAGTTCTTC
TRBV5-1	-	-	TRBJ2-2	CASSLGSTVTGELFF	TGCGCCAGCAGCTTGGGGTCGACAGTAACCGGGGAGCTGTTTTTT
TRBV5-1	TRBD1	-	TRBJ1-1	CASSPGDSYTEAFF	TGCGCCAGCAGTCCAGGGGACAGTTACACTGAAGCTTTCTTT
TRBV24-1	-	once	TRBJ2-1	CATSDSGHLNEQFF	TGTGCCACCAGTGACTCCGGACACCTCAATGAGCAGTTCTTC
TRBV18	-	-	TRBJ1-2	CASSQRGYGYTF	TGTGCCAGCTCACAACGGGGTTATGGCTACACCTTC
TRBV3-1/TRBV3-2	-	-	TRBJ1-5	CASSQGGVEPQHF	TGTGCCAGCAGCCAGGGAGGGGTAGAACCCCAGCATTTT
TRBV7-2	TRBD1	-	TRBJ2-6	CASSLDRGDYSGANVLTF	TGTGCCAGCAGCCTAGACAGGGGAGATTACTCTGGGGCCAACGTCCTGACTTTC
TRBV19	-	-	TRBJ2-1	CASSRSRVSSYNEQFF	TGTGCCAGTAGTAGATCCAGGGTTAGCTCCTACAATGAGCAGTTCTTC
TRBV6-1	TRBD1	-	TRBJ2-3	CASSGAGTVTDTQYF	TGTGCCAGCAGTGGAGCCGGGACAGTCACAGATACGCAGTATTTT
TRBV18	-	-	TRBJ1-3	CASSPGTGLTGGNTIYF	TGTGCCAGCTCACCAGGCACGGGGCTGACAGGTGGAAACACCATATATTTT
TRBV27	-	-	TRBJ1-3	CASSRERMNLGNTIYF	TGTGCCAGCAGTCGGGAAAGGATGAATCTGGGAAACACCATATATTTT
TRBV24-1	-	-	TRBJ2-2	CATSDRVPGELFF	TGTGCCACCAGTGACAGGGTTCCCGGGGAGCTGTTTTTT
TRBV5-1	-	-	TRBJ1-4	CASSLVSTTNEKLFF	TGCGCCAGCAGCTTGGTCTCTACAACTAATGAAAAACTGTTTTTT
TRBV6-1	-	few	TRBJ1-5	CASSEWAGSNQPQHF	TGTGCCAGCAGTGAATGGGCAGGTAGCAATCAGCCCCAGCATTTT
TRBV7-9	-	-	TRBJ1-1	CASSLGTALSEAFF	TGTGCCAGCAGCTTAGGGACTGCGCTCTCCGAAGCTTTCTTT
TRBV6-5	-	once	TRBJ1-6	CASSYQRDPTSPLHF	TGTGCCAGCAGTTACCAGCGGGACCCTACTTCACCCCTCCACTTT
TRBV6-1	-	-	TRBJ2-7	CASSDGGPGEQYF	TGTGCCAGCAGTGACGGGGGGCCGGGTGAGCAGTACTTC
TRBV7-7	TRBD2	-	TRBJ2-3	CASSLLSGGDTDTQYF	TGTGCTAGCAGCTTACTTAGCGGGGGGGACACAGATACGCAGTATTTT
TRBV13	TRBD1	-	TRBJ1-3	CASSLRQGGSGNTIYF	TGTGCCAGCAGCCTCAGACAGGGAGGTTCTGGAAACACCATATATTTT
TRBV7-2	-	-	TRBJ2-3	CASSPGGVWGADTQYF	TGTGCCAGCAGCCCCGGAGGGGTTTGGGGGGCAGATACGCAGTATTTT
TRBV6-2/TRBV6-3	TRBD1	-	TRBJ1-2	CASSYATGGVFNGYTF	TGTGCCAGCAGTTATGCAACAGGGGGCGTCTTTAATGGCTACACCTTC
TRBV25-1	-	once	TRBJ1-1	CASRKGGGSTEAFF	TGTGCCAGCAGAAAAGGGGGGGGGAGCACTGAAGCTTTCTTT
TRBV6-2/TRBV6-3	-	-	TRBJ2-2	CASSYGRQNTGELFF	TGTGCCAGCAGTTACGGGCGCCAGAACACCGGGGAGCTGTTTTTT
TRBV11-3	TRBD2	-	TRBJ2-5	CASSRRLAGEETQYF	TGTGCCAGCAGCCGGAGACTAGCGGGGGAAGAGACCCAGTACTTC
TRBV7-9	TRBD1	-	TRBJ1-5	CASSPAGQFGQPQHF	TGTGCCAGCAGCCCCGCGGGACAGTTTGGGCAGCCCCAGCATTTT
TRBV7-9	-	-	TRBJ1-6	CASSRRSSYNSPLHF	TGTGCCAGCAGTCGCCGGAGCTCCTATAATTCACCCCTCCACTTT
TRBV15	-	few	TRBJ2-2	CATSRDLSFTGELFF	TGTGCCACCAGCAGAGATCTTAGCTTCACCGGGGAGCTGTTTTTT
TRBV5-1	TRBD2	few	TRBJ2-3	CASSSLLAGSDTQYF	TGCGCCAGCAGCTCGCTTTTAGCGGGGTCAGATACGCAGTATTTT
TRBV7-6	TRBD1	-	TRBJ2-7	CASSSVQGAPYEQYF	TGTGCCAGCAGCTCAGTACAGGGGGCGCCGTACGAGCAGTACTTC
TRBV10-3	-	-	TRBJ1-5	CATGVSGQPQHF	TGTGCCACCGGAGTCAGCGGCCAGCCCCAGCATTTT
TRBV6-5	-	-	TRBJ1-2	CASSFDSGSLYGYTF	TGTGCCAGCAGTTTTGACAGTGGCTCCCTCTATGGCTACACCTTC
TRBV18	TRBD1	-	TRBJ1-3	CASSQTGAPGNTIYF	TGTGCCAGCTCACAAACAGGGGCACCTGGAAACACCATATATTTT
TRBV11-2	-	few	TRBJ1-6	CASSLDVREGSPLHF	TGTGCCAGCAGCTTAGATGTGAGGGAGGGTTCACCCCTCCACTTT
TRBV25-1	TRBD1	-	TRBJ1-6	CASSSTGDNSPLHF	TGTGCCAGCAGTTCGACAGGGGATAATTCACCCCTCCACTTT
TRBV18	TRBD2	-	TRBJ2-1	CASSPRLAGTYNEQFF	TGTGCCAGCTCACCGAGACTAGCGGGGACCTACAATGAGCAGTTCTTC
TRBV6-2/TRBV6-3	TRBD1	-	TRBJ2-6	CASSQMTGAWASGANVLTF	TGTGCCAGCAGCCAAATGACAGGGGCCTGGGCATCTGGGGCCAACGTCCTGACTTTC
TRBV30	TRBD2	-	TRBJ2-7	CAWSLRGGRYEQYF	TGTGCCTGGTCATTGCGGGGGGGCCGGTACGAGCAGTACTTC
TRBV12-3/TRBV12-4	TRBD2	-	TRBJ2-7	CASRPSGGYEQYF	TGTGCCAGCAGACCTAGCGGGGGATACGAGCAGTACTTC